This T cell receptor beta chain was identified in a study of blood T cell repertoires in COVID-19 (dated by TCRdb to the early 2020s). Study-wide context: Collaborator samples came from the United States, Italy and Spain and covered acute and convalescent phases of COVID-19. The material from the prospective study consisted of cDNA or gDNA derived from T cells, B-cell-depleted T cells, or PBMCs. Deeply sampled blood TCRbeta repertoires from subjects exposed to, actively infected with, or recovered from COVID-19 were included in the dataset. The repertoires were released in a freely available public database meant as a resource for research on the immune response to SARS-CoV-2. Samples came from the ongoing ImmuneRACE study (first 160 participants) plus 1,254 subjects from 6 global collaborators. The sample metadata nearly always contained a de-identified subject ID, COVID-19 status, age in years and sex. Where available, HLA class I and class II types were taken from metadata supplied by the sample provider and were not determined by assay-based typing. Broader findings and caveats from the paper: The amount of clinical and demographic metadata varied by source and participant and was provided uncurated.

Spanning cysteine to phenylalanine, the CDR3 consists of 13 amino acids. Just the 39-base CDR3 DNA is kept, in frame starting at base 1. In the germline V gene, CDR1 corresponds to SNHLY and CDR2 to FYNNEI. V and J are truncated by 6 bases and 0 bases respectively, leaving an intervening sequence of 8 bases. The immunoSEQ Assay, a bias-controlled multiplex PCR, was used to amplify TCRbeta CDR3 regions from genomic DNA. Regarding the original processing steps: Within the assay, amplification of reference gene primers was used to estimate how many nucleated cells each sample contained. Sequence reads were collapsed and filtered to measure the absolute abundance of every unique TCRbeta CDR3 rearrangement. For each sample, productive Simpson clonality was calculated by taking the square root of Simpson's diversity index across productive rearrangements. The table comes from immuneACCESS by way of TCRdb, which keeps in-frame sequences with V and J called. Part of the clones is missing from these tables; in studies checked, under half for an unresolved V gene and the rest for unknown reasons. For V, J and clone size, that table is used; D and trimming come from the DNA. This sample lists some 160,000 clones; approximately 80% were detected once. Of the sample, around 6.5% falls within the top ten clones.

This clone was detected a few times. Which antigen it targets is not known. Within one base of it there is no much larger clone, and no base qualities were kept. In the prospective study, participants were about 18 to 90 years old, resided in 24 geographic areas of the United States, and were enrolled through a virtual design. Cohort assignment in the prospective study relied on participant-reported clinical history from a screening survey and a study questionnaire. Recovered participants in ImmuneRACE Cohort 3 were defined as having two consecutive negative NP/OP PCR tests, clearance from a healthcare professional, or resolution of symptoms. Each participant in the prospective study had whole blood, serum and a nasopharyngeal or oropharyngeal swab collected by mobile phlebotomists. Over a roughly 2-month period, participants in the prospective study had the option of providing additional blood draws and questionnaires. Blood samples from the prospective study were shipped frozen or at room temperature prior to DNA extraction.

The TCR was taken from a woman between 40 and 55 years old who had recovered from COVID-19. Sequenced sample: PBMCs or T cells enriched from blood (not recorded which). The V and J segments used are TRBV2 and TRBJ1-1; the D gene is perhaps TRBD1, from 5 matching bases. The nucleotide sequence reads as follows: TGTGCCAGCAGCAGGGATGTGAACACTGAAGCTTTCTTT. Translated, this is CASSRDVNTEAFF.